One and the same sample provided the 24 T cell receptor beta chains below, sequenced in a study of T cells in Graves' hyperthyroidism and ophthalmopathy. Researchers amplified the TCR beta CDR3 regions from RNA transcripts. A set of HTBI primers served as the primers for a first-round RT-PCR of the TCR CDR3. TCRdb used MiXCR to reprocess the multiplex PCR reads, holding one entry per CDR3 protein. The profile shows a few hundred thousand distinct CDR3 sequences, 16% of them singletons. Sequencing was carried out using blood. Source of these receptors: a woman in her forties with Graves' ophthalmopathy.

In its sample, this clonotype was seen many times. The rearrangement links TRBV10-3 to TRBJ1-2, with D unresolved. V was clipped by 6 bases and J by 6 bases, with 14 bases between them. The CDR3 has 13 residues. Germline V CDR1 and CDR2: ENHRY, SYGVKD. In nucleotides, the CDR3 is TGTGCCATCAGACGGGAGGTTTCGGATGGCTACACCTTC. Protein: CAIRREVSDGYTF.

This clonotype occurred a few times. V is TRBV20-1 and J is TRBJ1-5, with 11 bases that match TRBD1. V shed 4 bases, J shed 9 bases, and the junction held 11 bases outside the gene matches. This CDR3 comprises 15 residues. Per germline, CDR1 DFQATT and CDR2 SNEGSKA (reference sequence). CDR3 residues: CSATTGQGDVGPQHF. The CDR3 DNA sequence: TGCAGTGCTACAACGGGACAGGGGGATGTTGGGCCCCAGCATTTT.

This rearrangement joins TRBV7-3 to TRBJ2-3, with TRBD2 matching over 9 bases. This CDR3 region has 15 residues. The germline CDR1 and CDR2 sequences are SGHTA and FQGTGA. V dropped 8 bases and J dropped 1; count of bases not matched to a gene: 7. The CDR3 DNA follows: TGTGCCAGCGCGGAACTAGCGGGCGGCACAGATACGCAGTATTTT. Translated, it gives CASAELAGGTDTQYF.

Many counts were recorded for this clonotype. The V and J genes are TRBV6-1 and TRBJ1-2, with D perhaps TRBD1 (5 bases). Trimming took 5 bases from V and 6 from J, leaving 22 bases between them. Germline V lookup: CDR1 MNHNS, CDR2 SASEGT. The CDR3 extends over 16 amino acids. This CDR3 reads CASSPQGQGNEDGYTF. CDR3 nucleotide sequence: TGTGCCAGCAGTCCCCAAGGTCAGGGAAATGAGGATGGCTACACCTTC.

V gene TRBV20-1 combines with J gene TRBJ1-2, with D perhaps matching TRBD1 (5 bases). The V end was cut by 4 bases, the J end by 12 bases, with 21 bases between. The CDR3 consists of 13 residues. Germline V gives CDR1 DFQATT, CDR2 SNEGSKA (reference sequence). The CDR3 bases are TGCAGTGCTATCAACCACTTCGGGGGGTTGAACACCTTC. It encodes CSAINHFGGLNTF.

This clonotype was seen ten or more times. This rearrangement joins TRBV6-1 to TRBJ2-7; 11 bases fit TRBD1. The CDR3 covers 15 residues. J lost 0 bases, V lost 7 bases, and 5 bases had no gene match. Germline values: CDR1 MNHNS, CDR2 SASEGT. This chain's CDR3 is CASTLDRGHSYEQYF. In DNA, the CDR3 is TGTGCCAGCACTTTGGACAGGGGGCACTCCTACGAGCAGTACTTC.

This clonotype was recorded many times. The gene calls are TRBV20-1 and TRBJ2-5; 8 bases fit TRBD2. Germline lookup yields CDR1 DFQATT and CDR2 SNEGSKA (reference sequence). CDR3 length: 15 residues. V lost 5 bases, J lost 0 bases, and 8 bases stayed unmatched. CDR3 amino acids: CSALKPAGDQETQYF. Written as DNA, the CDR3 is TGCAGTGCTCTGAAACCAGCGGGGGACCAAGAGACCCAGTACTTC.

The chain is built from TRBV10-3 and TRBJ2-7; D is unresolved. V lost 3 bases and J lost 4, with 13 bases in between. Germline CDR1 and CDR2: ENHRY and SYGVKD. CDR3 length: 14 residues. The CDR3 is CAISDPGRRYEQYF. DNA of the CDR3: TGTGCCATCAGTGACCCGGGCAGAAGATACGAGCAGTACTTC.

The sample holds many counts of this clonotype. V gene TRBV18 combines with J gene TRBJ2-7; D gene ambiguous. V shed 5 bases and J shed 5 bases, with 16 bases lying between them. The CDR3 has 14 residues. Germline assignment: CDR1 KGHSH and CDR2 LQKENI. CDR3: CASSASGKSHEQYF. CDR3 sequence (DNA): TGTGCCAGCTCAGCGTCCGGAAAATCCCACGAGCAGTACTTC. The variable domain in full, with the rest retrieved from reference TRBV18 and TRBJ2-7, is NAGVMQNPRHLVRRRGQEARLRCSPMKGHSHVYWYRQLPEEGLKFMVYLQKENIIDESGMPKERFSAEFPKEGPSILRIQQVVRGDSAAYFCASSASGKSHEQYFGPGTRLTVT.

This clonotype has ten or more counts. This chain joins TRBV5-1 and TRBJ2-2; 8 bases fit TRBD1. This CDR3 has 16 residues. V lost 0 bases, J lost 5 bases, and 6 bases stayed unmatched. Germline V gene data show CDR1 as SGHRS and CDR2 as YFSETQ. The CDR3 DNA reads TGCGCCAGCAGCTTGGCAGGGGGCGCGAGTACCGGGGAGCTGTTTTTT. Residues: CASSLAGGASTGELFF.

In the case of this clonotype: A single base separates this from a much larger clone, so it may be a read error. The chain combines TRBV5-1 with TRBJ1-1, with D perhaps TRBD1 (5 bases). Trimming shortened V by 5 bases and J by 1 base, and 15 bases separated the two germline ends. Germline-derived CDR1 and CDR2 are SGHRS and YFSETQ. This CDR3 has 15 amino acids. The CDR3, as DNA: TGCGCCAGCAGATTGTCTAGTGGGGGGAACACTGAAGCTTTCTTT. Translating gives CASRLSSGGNTEAFF.

This clonotype was counted a few times. V usage is TRBV13 and J usage is TRBJ2-1; D not certain. CDR3 length: 12 amino acids. The V and J ends lost 3 bases and 12 bases respectively, with 12 bases between them. Germline CDR1 reads PRHDT; CDR2 reads FYEKMQ (reference sequence). CDR3 region: CASSFTTRAQFF. As DNA, the CDR3 is TGTGCCAGCAGCTTCACGACTCGAGCGCAGTTCTTC.

The V call is TRBV7-2, the J call TRBJ1-1; possible D gene TRBD1, 6 bases. The V and J ends lost 5 bases and 7 bases respectively, with 17 bases between them. Germline values: CDR1 SGHTA, CDR2 FQGNSA. The CDR3 has 14 residues. Here the CDR3 reads CASSATGTGGEAFF. Here the CDR3 DNA reads TGTGCCAGCAGCGCAACAGGGACCGGCGGTGAAGCTTTCTTT.

The V gene is TRBV6-2 or TRBV6-3, the J gene TRBJ2-6; D is unresolved. The germline CDR1 and CDR2 sequences are MNHEY and SVGEGT. Deletions cut 3 bases from V and 0 bases from J, with 9 bases between. The CDR3 sequence is 16 residues long. CDR3 amino acids: CASSYDPPSGANVLTF. The CDR3 nucleotides read TGTGCCAGCAGTTATGACCCTCCCTCTGGGGCCAACGTCCTGACTTTC.

In its sample, this clonotype was seen a few times. The chain links TRBV18 to TRBJ1-6; D is unresolved. The CDR3 loop spans 16 amino acids. V gave up 3 bases and J gave up 0 bases, with 9 bases separating them. Germline V lookup: CDR1 KGHSH, CDR2 LQKENI. CDR3 coding DNA: TGTGCCAGCTCACCTAACCGAAGCTCCTATAATTCACCCCTCCACTTT. This translates into CASSPNRSSYNSPLHF.

This clonotype was seen repeatedly, ten times or more. The chain uses TRBV12-3 or TRBV12-4 and TRBJ2-7; D call uncertain. The CDR3 runs to 11 residues. Trimming shortened V by 4 bases and J by 5 bases, and 6 bases separated the two germline ends. CDR3 DNA: TGTGCCAGCAGTTCTATGAACGAGCAGTACTTC. This translates into CASSSMNEQYF.

The chain carries TRBV2 and TRBJ2-4; either TRBD1 or TRBD2 may supply D (5 bases each). The CDR3 totals 19 residues. Germline values: CDR1 SNHLY, CDR2 FYNNEI. Trimming pared 6 bases from V and 0 bases from J, leaving 24 bases between. The CDR3 is CASRALDSSMGLAKNIQYF. The CDR3 DNA sequence: TGTGCCAGCAGGGCACTAGACTCCTCGATGGGGCTAGCCAAAAACATTCAGTACTTC.

This clonotype has a count of ten or more. J is TRBJ2-3 and V is TRBV2, with 10 bases lining up with TRBD2. CDR3 size: 15 residues. J was trimmed by 6 bases and V by 5 bases; bases with no gene match: 8. The germline V gene encodes CDR1 SNHLY and CDR2 FYNNEI. CDR3 sequence reads: CASSPSGSDADTQYF. The DNA of the CDR3 is TGTGCCAGCAGTCCTAGCGGGAGTGATGCGGATACGCAGTATTTT.

This clonotype was seen at least ten times. V is TRBV4-1 and J is TRBJ2-2, with 9 bases fitting TRBD2. Germline CDR1 MGHRA, CDR2 YSYEKL. This CDR3 contains 20 residues. V lost 4 bases to trimming and J lost 6 bases; unmatched junction nucleotides: 21. In DNA, the CDR3 is TGCGCCAGCAGCCCGCCGTTTTCGCGGGGGGGCCGAAGTCCGGCCGGGGAGCTGTTTTTT. Encoded protein: CASSPPFSRGGRSPAGELFF.

V is TRBV29-1 and J is TRBJ1-1, with 9 bases identical to TRBD1. Germline assignment: CDR1 SQVTM and CDR2 ANQGSEA. V lost 5 bases to trimming and J lost 4 bases; unmatched junction nucleotides: 8. CDR3 length: 14 residues. The CDR3 sequence is CSVKGGTGLTEAFF. The CDR3 nucleotides read TGCAGCGTTAAGGGGGGGACAGGGCTCACTGAAGCTTTCTTT.

This clonotype was counted at least ten times. The genes are TRBV30 and TRBJ2-7, with 11 bases lining up with TRBD1. CDR1 and CDR2 from the germline V gene are GTSNPN and SVGIG (reference sequence). CDR3 length: 15 amino acids. V lost 2 bases and J lost 2; bases outside the gene matches: 5. The CDR3 region is CAWSPRTGGTYEQYF. As DNA, the CDR3 is TGTGCCTGGAGTCCTAGGACAGGGGGCACCTACGAGCAGTACTTC. Using reference TRBV30 and TRBJ2-7 for the parts outside the CDR3, the full variable domain is SQTIHQWPATLVQPVGSPLSLECTVEGTSNPNLYWYRQAAGRGLQLLFYSVGIGQISSEVPQNLSASRPQDRQFILSSKKLLLSDSGFYLCAWSPRTGGTYEQYFGPGTRLTVT.

In the case of this clonotype: This may be a read error, as it is one base from a much larger clone. No conserved phenylalanine or tryptophan is present at the end of the CDR3, so a read error is the likely explanation. V and J are TRBV20-1 and TRBJ1-2; D is perhaps TRBD1 (6 bases). Per germline, CDR1 DFQATT and CDR2 SNEGSKA (reference sequence). Trimming pared 6 bases from V and 1 base from J, leaving 24 bases between. The CDR3 is 17 amino acids. This CDR3 is CSAPVEGGNTHNYGYTS. CDR3 in DNA: TGCAGTGCCCCCGTTGAGGGGGGGAATACGCATAACTATGGCTACACCTCC.

This clonotype was seen a handful of times. The chain combines TRBV5-1 with TRBJ2-1; TRBD2 aligns across 9 bases. This CDR3 is 15 amino acids long. With 1 base clipped from V and 9 bases from J, the junction kept 8 bases outside the gene matches. The germline V gene encodes CDR1 SGHRS and CDR2 YFSETQ. The CDR3 sequence: CASSLTAGGSTEQFF. Here the CDR3 DNA reads TGCGCCAGCAGCTTGACTGCGGGGGGGTCCACTGAGCAGTTCTTC. The complete variable domain, with remaining parts taken from reference TRBV5-1 and TRBJ2-1, reads KAGVTQTPRYLIKTRGQQVTLSCSPISGHRSVSWYQQTPGQGLQFLFEYFSETQRNKGNFPGRFSGRQFSNSRSEMNVSTLELGDSALYLCASSLTAGGSTEQFFGPGTRLTVL.

This clonotype showed up many times. The chain couples TRBV20-1 to TRBJ1-1; D perhaps matches TRBD1 (5 bases). Germline V gene data show CDR1 as DFQATT and CDR2 as SNEGSKA (reference sequence). The V and J ends lost 3 bases and 4 bases respectively, with 12 bases between them. This CDR3 comprises 13 residues. The CDR3 reads CSASGRGITEAFF. The CDR3 DNA reads TGCAGTGCTAGCGGGCGGGGGATCACTGAAGCTTTCTTT.